A single sample is the source of the 21 T cell receptor beta chains below, sequenced in a study of blood T cell repertoires in COVID-19. Using immunoSEQ multiplex PCR, the repertoire was profiled, and TCRdb retains in-frame clones only, with some absent. The sample lists under 150,000 clones; 88% were seen once. Source material: peripheral blood. These receptors originate from a man aged 50-60 years with active or convalescent COVID-19.

This chain uses TRBV28 with TRBJ2-7; TRBD2 is a possible D gene (5 bases). Per the germline V gene, CDR1 is MDHEN and CDR2 is SYDVKM. V dropped 10 bases and J dropped 5 bases, with 21 bases sitting between them. The CDR3 contains 14 residues. The CDR3 nucleotides are TGTGCCACCAGCAAAATGGGGAGATCTCACGAGCAGTACTTC. Its protein product is CATSKMGRSHEQYF.

The V and J genes are TRBV7-2 and TRBJ1-2, with TRBD1 matching 8 bases. CDR1 and CDR2 (germline): SGHTA, FQGNSA. The CDR3 has 16 amino acids. V lost 5 bases to trimming and J lost 4 bases; unmatched junction nucleotides: 12. CDR3 in amino acids: CASSAGQGALGYGYTF. The CDR3 bases are TGTGCCAGCAGCGCCGGGCAGGGGGCGCTAGGCTATGGCTACACCTTC.

The chain links TRBV12-3 or TRBV12-4 to TRBJ2-1; D might be TRBD1 (5 bases). The CDR3 totals 13 residues. V dropped 5 bases and J dropped 14 bases, with 19 bases sitting between them. CDR3 loop: CASSAPRGAGKFF. The CDR3 DNA is TGTGCCAGCAGTGCGCCCCGAGGCGCAGGGAAGTTCTTC.

This clone appeared a few times. The chain joins TRBV4-2 to TRBJ1-3; 8 nucleotides agree with TRBD1. CDR3 length: 17 residues. V lost 1 base to trimming and J lost 1 base; unmatched junction nucleotides: 6. Germline-derived CDR1 and CDR2 are LGHNA and YNFKEQ. The CDR3 sequence is CASSQGDQGASGNTIYF. CDR3 coding DNA: TGTGCCAGCAGCCAAGGGGACCAGGGGGCATCTGGAAACACCATATATTTT.

This chain uses TRBV24-1 with TRBJ2-1; D call uncertain. Trimming pared 5 bases from V and 6 bases from J, leaving 13 bases between. CDR3 length equals 14 residues. The V gene's germline CDR1 is KGHDR and CDR2 SFDVKD. The CDR3 spells CATSATTGTNEQFF. The DNA of the CDR3 is TGTGCCACCAGTGCCACTACTGGCACCAATGAGCAGTTCTTC.

This clone showed up just once. V and J are TRBV5-4 and TRBJ2-5, with D tentatively TRBD2 (6 bases). The V gene's germline CDR1 is SGHNT and CDR2 YYREEE (reference sequence). The CDR3 contains 15 residues. V gave up 4 bases and J gave up 4 bases, with 17 bases separating them. CDR3 amino acids: CASSLPGSLIETQYF. In nucleotides, the CDR3 is TGTGCCAGCAGCCTCCCCGGGAGTTTGATAGAGACCCAGTACTTC. Complete variable domain (other parts from reference TRBV5-4 and TRBJ2-5): ETGVTQSPTHLIKTRGQQVTLRCSSQSGHNTVSWYQQALGQGPQFIFQYYREEENGRGNFPPRFSGLQFPNYSSELNVNALELDDSALYLCASSLPGSLIETQYFGPGTRLLVL.

V is TRBV4-1 and J is TRBJ1-5; D gene unclear. V was clipped by 0 bases and J by 3 bases, with 9 bases between them. This CDR3 has 15 amino acids. CDR1 is MGHRA, CDR2 YSYEKL, per germline. The chain's CDR3 is CASSQDVRNNQPQHF. CDR3 in DNA: TGCGCCAGCAGCCAAGATGTGCGGAACAATCAGCCCCAGCATTTT.

This chain uses TRBV11-2 with TRBJ2-2; 9 positions agree with TRBD1. The germline V gene encodes CDR1 SGHAT and CDR2 FQNNGV. V dropped 4 bases and J dropped 6; count of bases not matched to a gene: 6. This CDR3 comprises 15 residues. The CDR3 reads CASSSSGTGPGELFF. The CDR3 coding sequence is TGTGCCAGCAGCTCGTCCGGGACAGGGCCCGGGGAGCTGTTTTTT.

V and J are TRBV27 and TRBJ1-2; D is possibly TRBD1 (5 bases). The CDR3 spans 13 residues. From germline, CDR1 is MNHEY and CDR2 SMNVEV (reference sequence). The V end lost 1 base, the J end lost 5 bases, and 8 bases lay between the germline ends. The CDR3 DNA follows: TGTGCCAGCAGTTTATTCCAGGGTTATGGCTACACCTTC. Translating gives CASSLFQGYGYTF.

The V call is TRBV24-1, the J call TRBJ2-1; 11 nucleotides align to TRBD2. With V trimmed by 4 bases and J by 7 bases, 14 bases remained unmatched. This CDR3 comprises 18 residues. CDR1 KGHDR and CDR2 SFDVKD come from the germline V gene. CDR3 nucleotide sequence: TGTGCCACCAGTGACCCGGGACGTGGGACTAGCGGAATGAATGAGCAGTTCTTC. Translated, it gives CATSDPGRGTSGMNEQFF.

The chain couples TRBV3-1 (or the pseudogene TRBV3-2) to TRBJ2-2, with D possibly TRBD2 on 6 matching bases. The CDR3 is 13 residues long. Germline lookup yields CDR1 LGHDT and CDR2 YNNKEL (reference sequence). Trimming cost V 2 bases and J 9 bases, with 10 bases left between them. The CDR3 DNA is TGTGCCAGCAGCCAAATGGGGGGACGGGAGCTGTTTTTT. Amino acids: CASSQMGGRELFF.

The chain is built from TRBV18 and TRBJ1-2, with TRBD1 identical over 7 bases. The CDR3 has 14 residues. The V gene end was trimmed by 4 bases and the J gene end by 4 bases; junction bases not matched to a gene: 6. Germline CDR1 reads KGHSH; CDR2 reads LQKENI. CDR3 region: CASSHGQGGYGYTF. The CDR3 DNA reads as TGTGCCAGCTCACACGGGCAGGGGGGCTATGGCTACACCTTC.

This clone is a singleton in its sample. V and J are TRBV6-6 and TRBJ2-1; the match to TRBD2 covers 7 bases. Trimming at V came to 2 bases and at J to 2 bases, leaving 6 bases not matched to a gene. The CDR3 totals 16 residues. In germline, CDR1 is MNHNY, CDR2 SVGAGI (reference sequence). The CDR3 nucleotides are TGTGCCAGCAGTTACCCAGGGACTACAACCTACAATGAGCAGTTCTTC. Its translation: CASSYPGTTTYNEQFF.

This clone was recorded only once. J is TRBJ1-5 and V is TRBV18; TRBD1 might be the D (5 bases). Trimming stripped 6 bases from V and 2 bases from J, with 14 bases between. The CDR3 runs 15 residues. Germline values: CDR1 KGHSH, CDR2 LQKENI. The CDR3 DNA reads TGTGCCAGCTCCCAGGGCAGGGAGGGCAATCAGCCCCAGCATTTT. This gives the protein CASSQGREGNQPQHF.

The chain uses TRBV28 and TRBJ1-5; 9 nucleotides line up with TRBD1. Germline CDR1 and CDR2: MDHEN and SYDVKM. The V segment lost 4 bases and the J segment 6 bases; nucleotides outside the gene matches: 7. This CDR3 has 15 residues. The CDR3 DNA reads as TGTGCCAGCAGTTCGGCGGGACAGGGTCGTCAGCCCCAGCATTTT. It codes for CASSSAGQGRQPQHF.

This chain joins TRBV2 and TRBJ1-5; D may be TRBD1 (6 bases). The V end was cut by 5 bases, the J end by 5 bases, with 16 bases between. The CDR3 extends over 15 amino acids. The germline CDR1 and CDR2 sequences are SNHLY and FYNNEI. The CDR3 protein is CASSPNRDNYQPQHF. The CDR3 region has the DNA TGTGCCAGCAGTCCAAACCGGGACAATTATCAGCCCCAGCATTTT.

The rearrangement links TRBV4-3 to TRBJ2-3, with D perhaps TRBD2 (7 bases). The V end was cut by 1 base, the J end by 4 bases, with 15 bases between. Germline-derived CDR1 and CDR2 are LGHNA and YSLEER. CDR3 size: 16 residues. The CDR3 sequence: CASSQGPGGEADTQYF. In nucleotides, the CDR3 is TGCGCCAGCAGCCAAGGTCCGGGGGGCGAAGCAGATACGCAGTATTTT.

This clone was seen only once. The rearrangement joins TRBV4-1 to TRBJ2-5, with a weak D call TRBD1 (5 bases). This CDR3 region has 20 residues. The germline gives CDR1 MGHRA, CDR2 YSYEKL. Trimming shortened V by 0 bases and J by 5 bases, and 28 bases separated the two germline ends. CDR3 bases: TGCGCCAGCAGCCAAGATGGCTTAAGGGGCAGTGGTCTAGATAGGGAGACCCAGTACTTC. It is translated as CASSQDGLRGSGLDRETQYF.

Details on this clone: At the DNA level, this CDR3 is encoded by other sequences in the same sample as well. The chain has TRBV5-5 and TRBJ1-2, with no clear D. Germline V CDR1 and CDR2: SGHKS, YYEKEE (reference sequence). The V and J ends lost 4 bases and 0 bases respectively, with 7 bases between them. The CDR3 contains 13 residues. CDR3 bases: TGTGCCAGCAGCCTGGGCGCTAACTATGGCTACACCTTC. This encodes CASSLGANYGYTF.

The chain uses TRBV29-1 and TRBJ1-2; 7 bases are a match to TRBD1. There are 18 residues in the CDR3. V shed 0 bases and J 4 bases; nucleotides not matched to a gene: 17. CDR1 is SQVTM, CDR2 ANQGSEA, per germline. In nucleotides, the CDR3 is TGCAGCGTTGAAGAAATTGGGACAGCCATCGAACCAACCTATGGCTACACCTTC. Translation: CSVEEIGTAIEPTYGYTF.

The gene calls are TRBV4-1 and TRBJ2-7, with 8 bases aligning to TRBD2. With 3 bases clipped from V and 3 bases from J, the junction kept 7 bases outside the gene matches. The CDR3 has 15 residues. The germline V gene has CDR1 MGHRA and CDR2 YSYEKL. CDR3 amino acids: CASSHQTSGLYEQYF. The DNA of the CDR3 is TGCGCCAGCAGCCACCAAACTAGCGGACTCTACGAGCAGTACTTC.